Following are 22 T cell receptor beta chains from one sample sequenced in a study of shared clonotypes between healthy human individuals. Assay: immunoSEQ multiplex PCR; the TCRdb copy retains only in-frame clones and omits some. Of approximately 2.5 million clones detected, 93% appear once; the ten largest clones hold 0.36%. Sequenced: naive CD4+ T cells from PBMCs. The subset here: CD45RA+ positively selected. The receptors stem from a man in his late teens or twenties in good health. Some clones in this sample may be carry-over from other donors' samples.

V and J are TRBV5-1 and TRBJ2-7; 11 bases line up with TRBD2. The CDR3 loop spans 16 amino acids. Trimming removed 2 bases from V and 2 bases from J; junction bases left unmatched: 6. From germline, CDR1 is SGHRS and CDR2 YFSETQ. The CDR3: CASSLLAGVTTYEQYF. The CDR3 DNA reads TGCGCCAGCAGCTTACTAGCGGGAGTCACTACCTACGAGCAGTACTTC.

CDR3 nucleotides: TGTGCCACCAGCGGGTCCGGGACAGGGCGCGATGAGCAGTTCTTC. It codes for CATSGSGTGRDEQFF. The chain couples TRBV15 to TRBJ2-1; 9 nucleotides line up with TRBD1. In germline, CDR1 is LNHNV, CDR2 YYDKDF (reference sequence). CDR3 length: 15 amino acids. Trimming took 5 bases from V and 8 from J; bases not matched to a gene: 10.

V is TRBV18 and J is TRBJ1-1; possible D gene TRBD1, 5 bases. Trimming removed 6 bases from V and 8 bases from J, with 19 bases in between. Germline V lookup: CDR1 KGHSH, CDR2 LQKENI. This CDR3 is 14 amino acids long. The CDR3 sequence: CASSPGTVPQEAFF. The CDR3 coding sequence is TGTGCCAGCTCCCCCGGGACCGTCCCCCAAGAAGCTTTCTTT. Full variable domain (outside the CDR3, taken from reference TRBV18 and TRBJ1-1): NAGVMQNPRHLVRRRGQEARLRCSPMKGHSHVYWYRQLPEEGLKFMVYLQKENIIDESGMPKERFSAEFPKEGPSILRIQQVVRGDSAAYFCASSPGTVPQEAFFGQGTRLTVV.

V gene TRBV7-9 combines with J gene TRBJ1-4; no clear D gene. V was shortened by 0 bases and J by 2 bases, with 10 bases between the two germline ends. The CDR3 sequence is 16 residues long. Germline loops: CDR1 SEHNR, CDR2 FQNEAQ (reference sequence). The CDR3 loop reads CASSLARADTNEKLFF. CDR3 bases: TGTGCCAGCAGCTTAGCCCGGGCAGACACTAATGAAAAACTGTTTTTT.

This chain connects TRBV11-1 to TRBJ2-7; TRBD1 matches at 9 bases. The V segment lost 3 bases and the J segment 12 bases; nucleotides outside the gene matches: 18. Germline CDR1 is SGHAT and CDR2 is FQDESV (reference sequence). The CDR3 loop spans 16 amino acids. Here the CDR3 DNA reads TGTGCCAGCAGCTTGGGACAGGGAAAAGGACTTCGTTGGCCGTACTTC. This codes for CASSLGQGKGLRWPYF.

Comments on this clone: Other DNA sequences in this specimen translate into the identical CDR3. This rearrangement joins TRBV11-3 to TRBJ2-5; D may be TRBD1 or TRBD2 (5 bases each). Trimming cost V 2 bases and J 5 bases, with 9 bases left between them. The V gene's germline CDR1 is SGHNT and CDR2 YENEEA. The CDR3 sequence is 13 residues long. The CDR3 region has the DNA TGTGCCAGCAGCTTATATGGGGGTGAGACCCAGTACTTC. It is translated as CASSLYGGETQYF.

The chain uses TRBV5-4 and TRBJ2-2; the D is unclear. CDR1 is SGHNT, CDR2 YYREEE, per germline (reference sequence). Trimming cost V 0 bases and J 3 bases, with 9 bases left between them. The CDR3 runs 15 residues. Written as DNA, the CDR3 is TGTGCCAGCAGCTTGGGTACGGGTTACACCGGGGAGCTGTTTTTT. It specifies CASSLGTGYTGELFF.

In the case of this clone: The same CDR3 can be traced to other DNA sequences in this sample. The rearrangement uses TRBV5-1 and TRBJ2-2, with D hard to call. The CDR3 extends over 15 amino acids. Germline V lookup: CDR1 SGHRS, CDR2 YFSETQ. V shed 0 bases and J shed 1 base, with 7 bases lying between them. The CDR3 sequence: CASSLVAGNTGELFF. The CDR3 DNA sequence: TGCGCCAGCAGCTTGGTTGCAGGGAACACCGGGGAGCTGTTTTTT.

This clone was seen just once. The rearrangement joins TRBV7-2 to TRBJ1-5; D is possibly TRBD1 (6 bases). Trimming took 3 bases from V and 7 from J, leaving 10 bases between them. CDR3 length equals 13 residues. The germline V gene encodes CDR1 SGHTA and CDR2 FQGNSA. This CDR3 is CASSLGARQPQHF. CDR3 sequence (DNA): TGTGCCAGCAGCTTGGGGGCCAGGCAGCCCCAGCATTTT.

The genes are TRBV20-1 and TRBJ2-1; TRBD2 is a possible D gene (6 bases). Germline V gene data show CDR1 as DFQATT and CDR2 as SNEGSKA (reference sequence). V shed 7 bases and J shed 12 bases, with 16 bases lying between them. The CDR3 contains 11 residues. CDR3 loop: CSGTPGLVQFF. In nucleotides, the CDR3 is TGCAGTGGGACCCCGGGACTTGTGCAGTTCTTC.

The CDR3 DNA follows: TGTGCCAGCAGCTTAGGCGAGACAGGAGCTGGCTACACCTTC. Its protein product is CASSLGETGAGYTF. This chain connects TRBV7-9 to TRBJ1-2; possible D gene TRBD1, 6 bases. The V gene lost 1 base and the J gene lost 7 bases, with 13 bases spanning the gap. The CDR3 length is 14 residues. CDR1 is SEHNR and CDR2 is FQNEAQ in the germline V gene (reference sequence).

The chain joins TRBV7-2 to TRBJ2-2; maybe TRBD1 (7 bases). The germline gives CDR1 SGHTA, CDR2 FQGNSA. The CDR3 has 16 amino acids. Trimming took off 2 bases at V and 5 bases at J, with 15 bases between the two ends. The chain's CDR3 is CASSLLPGGKTGELFF. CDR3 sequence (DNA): TGTGCCAGCAGCTTACTGCCAGGGGGGAAAACCGGGGAGCTGTTTTTT. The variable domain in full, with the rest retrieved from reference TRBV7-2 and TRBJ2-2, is GAGVSQSPSNKVTEKGKDVELRCDPISGHTALYWYRQSLGQGLEFLIYFQGNSAPDKSGLPSDRFSAERTGGSVSTLTIQRTQQEDSAVYLCASSLLPGGKTGELFFGEGSRLTVL.

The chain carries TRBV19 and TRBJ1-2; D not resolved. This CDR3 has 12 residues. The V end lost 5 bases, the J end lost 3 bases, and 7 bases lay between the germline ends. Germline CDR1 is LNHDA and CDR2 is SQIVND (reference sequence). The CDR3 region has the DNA TGTGCCAGTAGTGCCGTCGACTATGGCTACACCTTC. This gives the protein CASSAVDYGYTF.

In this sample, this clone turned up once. CDR3 amino acids: CASSYSGTQETQYF. The CDR3 DNA is TGTGCCAGCAGTTACTCGGGGACCCAAGAGACCCAGTACTTC. This sequence joins TRBV6-5 and TRBJ2-5; tentatively, D is TRBD1 or TRBD2 (5 bases each). The CDR3 is 14 amino acids. Germline lookup yields CDR1 MNHEY and CDR2 SVGAGI. With 0 bases removed from V and 1 base from J, the gap between germline ends came to 6 bases.

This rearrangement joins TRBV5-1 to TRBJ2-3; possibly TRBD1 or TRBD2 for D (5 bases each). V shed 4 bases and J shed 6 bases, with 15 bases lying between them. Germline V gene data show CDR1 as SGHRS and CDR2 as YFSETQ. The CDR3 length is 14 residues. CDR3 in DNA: TGCGCCAGCAGCACCGGCCCCGGGACGGATACGCAGTATTTT. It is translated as CASSTGPGTDTQYF.

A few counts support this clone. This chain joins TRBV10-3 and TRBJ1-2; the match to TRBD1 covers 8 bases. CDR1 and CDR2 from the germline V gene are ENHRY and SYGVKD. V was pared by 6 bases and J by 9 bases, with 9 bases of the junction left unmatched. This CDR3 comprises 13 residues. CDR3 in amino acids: CAISPQGARRYTF. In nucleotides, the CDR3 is TGTGCCATCAGCCCCCAGGGGGCAAGGCGCTACACCTTC.

For the CDR3, the DNA is TGTGCCATCAGTGAGCACAGGGCCTACGAGCAGTACTTC. Amino acid sequence: CAISEHRAYEQYF. The V and J genes are TRBV10-3 and TRBJ2-7; D perhaps matches TRBD1 (6 bases). The CDR3 spans 13 residues. Germline loops: CDR1 ENHRY, CDR2 SYGVKD. V gave up 2 bases and J gave up 2 bases, with 7 bases separating them.

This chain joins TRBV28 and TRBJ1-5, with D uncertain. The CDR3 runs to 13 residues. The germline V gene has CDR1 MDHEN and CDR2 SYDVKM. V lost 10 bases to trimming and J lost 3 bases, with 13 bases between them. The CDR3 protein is CATTRRVNQPQHF. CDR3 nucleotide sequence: TGTGCCACCACCCGACGGGTCAATCAGCCCCAGCATTTT.

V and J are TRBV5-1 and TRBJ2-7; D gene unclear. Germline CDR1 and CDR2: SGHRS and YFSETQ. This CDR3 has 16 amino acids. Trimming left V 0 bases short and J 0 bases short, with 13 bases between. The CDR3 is CASSLDVYLSSYEQYF. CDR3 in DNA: TGCGCCAGCAGCTTGGACGTCTACTTAAGCTCCTACGAGCAGTACTTC.

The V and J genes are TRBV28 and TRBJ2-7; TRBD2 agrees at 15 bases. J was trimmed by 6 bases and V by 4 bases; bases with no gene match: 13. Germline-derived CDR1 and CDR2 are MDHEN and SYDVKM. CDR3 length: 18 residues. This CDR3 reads CASSSGLAGGPSRGEQYF. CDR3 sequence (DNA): TGTGCCAGCAGTTCTGGACTAGCGGGAGGGCCCTCTCGAGGCGAGCAGTACTTC.

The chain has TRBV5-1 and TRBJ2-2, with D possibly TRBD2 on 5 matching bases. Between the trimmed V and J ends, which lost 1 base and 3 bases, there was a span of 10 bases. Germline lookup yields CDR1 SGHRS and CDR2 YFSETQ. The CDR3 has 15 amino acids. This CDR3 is CASSLSGLHTGELFF. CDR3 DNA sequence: TGCGCCAGCAGCTTGTCCGGACTCCACACCGGGGAGCTGTTTTTT.

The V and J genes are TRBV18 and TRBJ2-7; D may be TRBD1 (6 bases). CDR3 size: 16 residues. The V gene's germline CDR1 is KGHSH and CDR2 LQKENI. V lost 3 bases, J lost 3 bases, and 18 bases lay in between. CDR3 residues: CASSPGSAGASYEQYF. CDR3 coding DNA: TGTGCCAGCTCACCTGGAAGTGCAGGGGCGAGCTACGAGCAGTACTTC. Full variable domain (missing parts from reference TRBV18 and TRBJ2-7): NAGVMQNPRHLVRRRGQEARLRCSPMKGHSHVYWYRQLPEEGLKFMVYLQKENIIDESGMPKERFSAEFPKEGPSILRIQQVVRGDSAAYFCASSPGSAGASYEQYFGPGTRLTVT.